Listed below are T cell receptor beta chains from one sample, sequenced in a study of cytomegalovirus exposure and HLA in healthy donors. Generated by immunoSEQ multiplex PCR, the TCRdb table keeps only in-frame clones and is missing some. The sample yields 100,000 to 150,000 clones, 81% seen once. The sample taken for sequencing was PBMCs. The source of these receptors is a man aged 18 to 29 in good health and CMV-seronegative. Both conserved end residues are part of each CDR3. The D gene is left open where the match is weak. Clone size is not always given. Where it is, it says once, few, many or a class for expanded clones.

d_call,clone_size,j_call,v_call,cdr3_nt,cdr3_aa
TRBD1,once,TRBJ1-5,TRBV6-6,TGTGCCAGCCGCCGGGGGACAGGGGGCTATCAGCCCCAGCATTTT,CASRRGTGGYQPQHF
.,.,TRBJ2-1,TRBV27,TGTGCCAGCACACTGACCCTCGGAGACAATGAGCAGTTCTTC,CASTLTLGDNEQFF
.,.,TRBJ2-1,TRBV7-9,TGTGCCAGCAGCCCATCCGGAGGGATAACCTACAATGAGCAGTTCTTC,CASSPSGGITYNEQFF
TRBD1,.,TRBJ1-1,TRBV5-1,TGCGCCAGCAGGTTGACAGGGACTAAGAACACTGAAGCTTTCTTT,CASRLTGTKNTEAFF
.,.,TRBJ1-2,TRBV18,TGTGCCAGCTCACCACCTTCAGGCTATGGCTACACCTTC,CASSPPSGYGYTF
.,once,TRBJ2-3,TRBV6-5,TGTGCCAGCAGTTACCGAGCGGTGAACACAGATACGCAGTATTTT,CASSYRAVNTDTQYF
.,.,TRBJ2-7,TRBV7-8,TGTGCCAGCAGCTTAGGGGACAAGCAGTACTTC,CASSLGDKQYF
.,.,TRBJ2-7,TRBV19,TGTGCCAGTAGCTTTAGTAGGGGGCGTAGCGGAGGTATCTACGAGCAGTACTTC,CASSFSRGRSGGIYEQYF
.,.,TRBJ1-5,TRBV2,TGTGCCAGCACCAGGAATGGCAATCAGCCCCAGCATTTT,CASTRNGNQPQHF
TRBD2,.,TRBJ2-7,TRBV9,TGTGCCAGCAGCGTAGGGCTAGCGGGCTCCTACGAGCAGTACTTC,CASSVGLAGSYEQYF
.,.,TRBJ2-1,TRBV4-1,TGCGCCAGCAGCCTCCTAGGGGGTGTACTCAATGAGCAGTTCTTC,CASSLLGGVLNEQFF
TRBD2,.,TRBJ2-7,TRBV11-2,TGTGCCAGCAGCTCTTCACTAGCGGAGTCCTACGAGCAGTACTTC,CASSSSLAESYEQYF
.,.,TRBJ2-1,TRBV5-1,TGCGCCAGCAGCCTGGGGACCAGCGGATACTACAATGAGCAGTTCTTC,CASSLGTSGYYNEQFF
.,.,TRBJ1-1,TRBV11-3,TGTGCCAGCAGCTTAGAGGAGACGGCCATGCAAATGAACACTGAAGCTTTCTTT,CASSLEETAMQMNTEAFF
TRBD1,.,TRBJ1-4,TRBV9,TGTGCCAGCAGCCCCCGGGACAGGGGGCTAAAAAGTGAAAAACTGTTTTTT,CASSPRDRGLKSEKLFF
TRBD2,.,TRBJ2-1,TRBV2,TGTGCCAGCAGTTGGGGAGGGCGTCCCGAAAGTGATGAGCAGTTCTTC,CASSWGGRPESDEQFF
.,.,TRBJ1-3,TRBV29-1,TGCAGCGTTATTGCAGGGTCGACTGGAAACACCATATATTTT,CSVIAGSTGNTIYF
.,.,TRBJ1-2,TRBV11-3,TGTGCCAGCAGCTTAGCTGCAGGGTTTAACTATGGCTACACCTTC,CASSLAAGFNYGYTF
TRBD1,.,TRBJ1-2,TRBV7-9,TGTGCCAGCAGCACCGGGGACAGGGTTAACTATGGCTACACCTTC,CASSTGDRVNYGYTF
.,once,TRBJ1-5,TRBV27,TGTGCCAGCAGTTCCAGACAGGCCCCGAATCAGCCCCAGCATTTT,CASSSRQAPNQPQHF
TRBD2,.,TRBJ2-2,TRBV7-8,TGTGCCAGCAGCTCGACGAAAAGCGGGGGCACCAACAAGGCCGGGGAGCTGTTTTTT,CASSSTKSGGTNKAGELFF
.,.,TRBJ1-6,TRBV6-5,TGTGCCAGCAGTTACGGGCCTTCTAATTCACCCCTCCACTTT,CASSYGPSNSPLHF
.,.,TRBJ1-2,TRBV27,TGTGCCAGCAGTCCCGGACAGCGAATTAACTATGGCTACACCTTC,CASSPGQRINYGYTF
.,.,TRBJ1-4,TRBV27,TGTGCCAGCAGTTTAAGCAGGGGTAGCGAAAAACTGTTTTTT,CASSLSRGSEKLFF
TRBD1,once,TRBJ1-2,TRBV6-5,TGTGCCAGCAGTCCCGACAGGGGCTATGGCTACACCTTC,CASSPDRGYGYTF
.,.,TRBJ2-2,TRBV19,TGTGCCAGTAGTATAAGGAGCAGGAACACCGGGGAGCTGTTTTTT,CASSIRSRNTGELFF
TRBD1,.,TRBJ1-1,TRBV6-5,TGTGCCAGCACCTACAGGGACAGGATGAACACTGAAGCTTTCTTT,CASTYRDRMNTEAFF
.,few,TRBJ2-2,TRBV9,TGTGCCAGCAGCGTAGAGGGGTGGGACACCGGGGAGCTGTTTTTT,CASSVEGWDTGELFF
.,.,TRBJ2-1,TRBV11-2,TGTGCCAGCAGCCGTCTCGGGAGTACCTCCTACAATGAGCAGTTCTTC,CASSRLGSTSYNEQFF
.,.,TRBJ2-6,TRBV18,TGTGCCAGCTCACGAACGGAGCCTTCGGGGGCCAACGTCCTGACTTTC,CASSRTEPSGANVLTF
.,.,TRBJ1-2,TRBV4-2,TGTGCCAGCAGCCAAGATTTGAGAGGGTCTAACTATGGCTACACCTTC,CASSQDLRGSNYGYTF
TRBD1,.,TRBJ1-1,TRBV4-1,TGCGCCAGCAGCCAGGACAGGGAGTGGACTGAAGCTTTCTTT,CASSQDREWTEAFF
TRBD1,.,TRBJ2-2,TRBV7-9,TGTGCCAGCAGCCCGACAGGGAACGGGGAGCTGTTTTTT,CASSPTGNGELFF
TRBD1,.,TRBJ1-1,TRBV28,TGTGCCAGCAGTTTAACAACGCAGGGGGTGAACACTGAAGCTTTCTTT,CASSLTTQGVNTEAFF
TRBD1,.,TRBJ2-7,TRBV27,TGTGCCAGCAGTCCCATCGGGACAGGGGACGAGCAGTACTTC,CASSPIGTGDEQYF
.,few,TRBJ1-1,TRBV18,TGTGCCAGCTCCTTAGGGGGGGACACTGAAGCTTTCTTT,CASSLGGDTEAFF
TRBD2,.,TRBJ2-1,TRBV4-3,TGCGCCAGCAGCCCCCAACTAGCGGGGGCCCCATCCGATGAGCAGTTCTTC,CASSPQLAGAPSDEQFF
.,.,TRBJ2-3,TRBV7-8,TGTGCCAGCAGCTTGGGACTTGAGGATACGCAGTATTTT,CASSLGLEDTQYF
TRBD2,.,TRBJ2-7,TRBV7-2,TGTGCCAGCAGCGCTCTAGCGGGGATCCTCGACGAGCAGTACTTC,CASSALAGILDEQYF
TRBD1,few,TRBJ1-1,TRBV19,TGTGCCAGTAGTATTAAGGGGGCAGGGAACACTGAAGCTTTCTTT,CASSIKGAGNTEAFF
.,.,TRBJ1-1,TRBV29-1,TGCAGCGCCTCTAGTCCCACTGAAGCTTTCTTT,CSASSPTEAFF
.,.,TRBJ2-1,TRBV27,TGTGCCAGCAGTTTCGCAGTACCGGGAGATGAGCAGTTCTTC,CASSFAVPGDEQFF
TRBD2,.,TRBJ2-1,TRBV20-1,TGCAGTGCTAGGACGGGGGGGGGCAATTTCTTC,CSARTGGGNFF
TRBD2,once,TRBJ2-3,TRBV2,TGTGCCAGCAGCTTAGCGGGGGTGACAGATACGCAGTATTTT,CASSLAGVTDTQYF
TRBD1,.,TRBJ1-5,TRBV7-6,TGTGCCAGCAGCTTGGGGACAGGGACCAGCAATCAGCCCCAGCATTTT,CASSLGTGTSNQPQHF
.,.,TRBJ1-1,TRBV19,TGTGCCAGTAAATTCCAGGGTTCCGGGCTACGCGCTGAAGCTTTCTTT,CASKFQGSGLRAEAFF
.,.,TRBJ1-1,TRBV5-4,TGTGCCAGCAGCTTGGGGGCCGGGGACACTGAAGCTTTCTTT,CASSLGAGDTEAFF
TRBD1,.,TRBJ1-1,TRBV10-1,TGCGCCAGCAGTGGGTTCCGGACAGGGGCTAACACTGAAGCTTTCTTT,CASSGFRTGANTEAFF
TRBD1,.,TRBJ2-6,TRBV5-1,TGCGCCAGCAGCCTACAGGGGAGTGGGGCCAACGTCCTGACTTTC,CASSLQGSGANVLTF
.,.,TRBJ1-1,TRBV6-1,TGTGCCAGCAGAGGACAGAATGAAGCTTTCTTT,CASRGQNEAFF
TRBD1,.,TRBJ1-6,TRBV7-8,TGTGCCAGCAGCCTACGGACAGGTCCCTTCTCCTATAATTCACCCCTCCACTTT,CASSLRTGPFSYNSPLHF